This T cell receptor (beta chain) was recovered during a study of response to subunit inactivated influenza vaccine (dated by TCRdb to 2017 to 2018). In the study overall: To follow how T cells responded to a trivalent subunit inactivated influenza vaccine, the researchers relied on deep quantitative profiling of the T cell receptor repertoire.

Libraries were prepared through RT-PCR. The reads were generated on an Illumina HiSeq 2500. TCRdb reprocessing: public reads trimmed at Q25 with fastp, clones called with MiXCR, in-frame beta chains kept. Every distinct CDR3 protein forms one entry, paired with its most common genes and DNA. The sample yields about 780,000 distinct CDR3 sequences; roughly 20% were counted once. The ten largest clones represent about 11% of the sample. The CDR3 measures 13 amino acids from cysteine to phenylalanine. The sequence is cut down to CDR3 DNA, 39 bases in frame from base 1. V is reduced by 3 bases and J by 10 bases, leaving a spacing of 13 bases between them. The germline V gene (reference sequence) gives CDR1 as SEHNR and CDR2 as FQNEAQ. A word on this clonotype: No antigen is known for it. No much larger clonotype is one base removed from it; base qualities were not supplied.

Here is what the overall study found, with its caveats: It was suggested by the authors that each seasonal influenza vaccination may recruit only a limited number of new T cells.

The sample was PBMCs from blood, taken 4 to 6 days after vaccination. The source is a man in his fifties or sixties who received an inactivated influenza vaccine. Donor details come from another sample of the same person, matched by shared clones. The sequence joins TRBV7-9 to TRBJ2-1; no D gene can be assigned with confidence. The CDR3: CASSFSSMGEQFF. The nucleotides read TGTGCCAGCAGCTTCAGTAGTATGGGAGAGCAGTTCTTC.